These T cell receptor beta chains were read from a single sample in a study of blood T cell repertoires in COVID-19. Profiling relied on immunoSEQ multiplex PCR, and the TCRdb table lists in-frame clones only, not all of them. The sample has 270,000 or so clones, approximately 91% seen once. Sequenced input: peripheral blood. All receptors derive from a middle-aged woman who had recovered from COVID-19. Both conserved end residues are part of each CDR3. Fields, in order: D gene, clone size, J gene, V gene, CDR3 protein, CDR3 DNA. A D gene is named only where the DNA matches it firmly. Only some rows state a clone size, as once, few, many or a class for expanded clones.

. | few | TRBJ2-2 | TRBV6-1 | CASSEGAGMNTGELFF | TGTGCCAGCAGTGAAGGGGCGGGAATGAACACCGGGGAGCTGTTTTTT
. | . | TRBJ1-3 | TRBV7-2 | CASSFVGAVGNTIYF | TGTGCCAGCAGCTTCGTGGGGGCGGTTGGAAACACCATATATTTT
TRBD2 | few | TRBJ2-7 | TRBV4-2 | CASSHLGTSGSEQYF | TGTGCCAGCAGCCATCTCGGGACTAGCGGTAGCGAGCAGTACTTC
. | . | TRBJ2-1 | TRBV10-2 | CASSESRARGNEQFF | TGCGCCAGCAGTGAGTCGAGGGCCCGCGGGAATGAGCAGTTCTTC
. | . | TRBJ1-4 | TRBV30 | CAWTPPGGLSNEKLFF | TGTGCCTGGACCCCCCCGGGGGGCTTGTCTAATGAAAAACTGTTTTTT
. | . | TRBJ2-4 | TRBV5-4 | CASSSAPLAHDGIQYF | TGTGCCAGCAGCTCCGCCCCCCTAGCACACGACGGCATTCAGTACTTC
TRBD2 | . | TRBJ2-2 | TRBV30 | CAGTSGNTGELFF | TGTGCCGGGACTAGCGGCAACACCGGGGAGCTGTTTTTT
TRBD2 | . | TRBJ2-6 | TRBV7-3 | CASSPTSGRAGANVLTF | TGTGCCAGCAGCCCTACTAGCGGAAGGGCTGGGGCCAACGTCCTGACTTTC
. | once | TRBJ2-1 | TRBV7-6 | CASSLAGQGSYNEQFF | TGTGCCAGCAGCTTAGCGGGGCAGGGGTCCTACAATGAGCAGTTCTTC
TRBD1 | once | TRBJ1-5 | TRBV28 | CASSPWTGFNQPQHF | TGTGCCAGCAGTCCGTGGACAGGATTCAATCAGCCCCAGCATTTT
. | . | TRBJ2-5 | TRBV2 | CASKAGNVAETQYF | TGTGCCAGCAAGGCGGGGAATGTCGCTGAGACCCAGTACTTC
. | . | TRBJ2-5 | TRBV19 | CASSTTGNQETQYF | TGTGCCAGTAGTACGACAGGCAACCAAGAGACCCAGTACTTC
TRBD2 | . | TRBJ2-1 | TRBV5-1 | CASSRSGSFDEQFF | TGCGCCAGCAGCCGTAGCGGGAGCTTCGATGAGCAGTTCTTC
. | . | TRBJ2-7 | TRBV6-5 | CASSLQGSHEQYF | TGTGCCAGCAGTTTACAGGGCTCCCACGAGCAGTACTTC
TRBD2 | once | TRBJ2-1 | TRBV5-6 | CASRPTSGGYNEQFF | TGTGCCAGCAGGCCAACTAGCGGGGGCTACAATGAGCAGTTCTTC
TRBD2 | few | TRBJ2-1 | TRBV6-5 | CASSYSGLVGYNEQFF | TGTGCCAGCAGTTACTCGGGACTAGTAGGTTACAATGAGCAGTTCTTC
. | . | TRBJ2-7 | TRBV28 | CASSLGREQYF | TGTGCCAGCAGTTTAGGGAGAGAGCAGTACTTC
TRBD1 | . | TRBJ1-2 | TRBV28 | CASSHGDRANYGYTF | TGTGCCAGCAGTCACGGGGACAGAGCTAACTATGGCTACACCTTC
. | . | TRBJ1-1 | TRBV15 | CATSRQNTEAFF | TGTGCCACCAGCAGACAGAACACTGAAGCTTTCTTT
. | . | TRBJ2-2 | TRBV11-2 | CASSSHGGAGNTGELFF | TGTGCCAGCAGCTCGCACGGGGGTGCAGGAAACACCGGGGAGCTGTTTTTT
. | . | TRBJ2-3 | TRBV24-1 | CATSDFGQRGTDTQYF | TGTGCCACCAGTGATTTCGGGCAGAGGGGGACAGATACGCAGTATTTT
TRBD1 | . | TRBJ1-1 | TRBV5-4 | CASSADWTGYTEAFF | TGTGCCAGCAGCGCGGATTGGACAGGGTATACTGAAGCTTTCTTT
. | . | TRBJ1-1 | TRBV9 | CASSLRPGGNRNTEAFF | TGTGCCAGCTCCCTTCGGCCGGGGGGAAATAGGAACACTGAAGCTTTCTTT
. | . | TRBJ2-2 | TRBV5-1 | CASSPDSNTGELFF | TGCGCCAGCAGCCCGGACTCGAACACCGGGGAGCTGTTTTTT
. | . | TRBJ2-6 | TRBV27 | CASSPIFGVANVLTF | TGTGCCAGCAGTCCCATATTCGGAGTGGCCAACGTCCTGACTTTC
TRBD2 | . | TRBJ2-2 | TRBV5-5 | CASSSGGPGELFF | TGTGCCAGCAGCTCGGGGGGGCCCGGGGAGCTGTTTTTT
. | . | TRBJ2-4 | TRBV19 | CASSPDSPVDIQYF | TGTGCCAGTAGCCCGGACTCCCCCGTCGACATTCAGTACTTC
. | . | TRBJ2-7 | TRBV5-1 | CASSLDRVLTYEQYF | TGCGCCAGCAGCTTGGATCGGGTATTAACCTACGAGCAGTACTTC
TRBD1 | . | TRBJ2-7 | TRBV5-6 | CASSGKGQVTYEQYF | TGTGCCAGCAGCGGAAAGGGACAGGTAACCTACGAGCAGTACTTC
. | . | TRBJ2-1 | TRBV30 | CAWTSRREQFF | TGTGCCTGGACCTCCCGGAGGGAGCAGTTCTTC
TRBD1 | . | TRBJ2-2 | TRBV19 | CASMGTGATGELFF | TGTGCCAGTATGGGGACAGGGGCCACCGGGGAGCTGTTTTTT
. | once | TRBJ1-5 | TRBV10-3 | CAISESRWFQPQHF | TGTGCCATCAGTGAGTCTCGGTGGTTCCAGCCCCAGCATTTT
. | few | TRBJ2-7 | TRBV18 | CASSPLQGSYEQYF | TGTGCCAGCTCACCTCTTCAGGGGTCCTACGAGCAGTACTTC
. | once | TRBJ1-3 | TRBV5-4 | CASSLGTAGNTIYF | TGTGCCAGCAGCTTGGGGACAGCGGGAAACACCATATATTTT
. | once | TRBJ1-1 | TRBV20-1 | CSALYTEAFF | TGCAGTGCTTTATACACTGAAGCTTTCTTT
TRBD1 | once | TRBJ2-3 | TRBV24-1 | CATSAPGTGVADTQYF | TGTGCCACCAGTGCCCCGGGGACAGGGGTTGCAGATACGCAGTATTTT
TRBD1 | . | TRBJ1-2 | TRBV24-1 | CATSESGTGFSGYTF | TGTGCCACCAGTGAGTCCGGGACAGGGTTTTCTGGCTACACCTTC
TRBD2 | . | TRBJ2-1 | TRBV15 | CATAFNLAGNEQFF | TGTGCCACCGCGTTTAATCTAGCGGGAAATGAGCAGTTCTTC
TRBD1 | . | TRBJ2-3 | TRBV30 | CAWSVFQGAFDTQYF | TGTGCCTGGAGTGTTTTCCAGGGGGCCTTTGATACGCAGTATTTT
TRBD2 | . | TRBJ2-3 | TRBV7-2 | CASSLVAPFAGGFADTQYF | TGTGCCAGCAGCTTAGTCGCCCCCTTTGCGGGAGGGTTCGCAGATACGCAGTATTTT
TRBD2 | . | TRBJ2-4 | TRBV6-5 | CASSRLAGSNIQYF | TGTGCCAGCAGTCGACTAGCGGGATCAAACATTCAGTACTTC
. | once | TRBJ2-5 | TRBV3-1/TRBV3-2 | CASSQQGGQETQYF | TGTGCCAGCAGCCAGCAGGGTGGGCAAGAGACCCAGTACTTC
TRBD2 | . | TRBJ2-7 | TRBV18 | CASSSYSGSYPYEQYF | TGTGCCAGCTCATCCTATAGCGGGAGTTATCCCTACGAGCAGTACTTC
TRBD1 | . | TRBJ2-2 | TRBV5-4 | CASSLNRGNTGELFF | TGTGCCAGCAGCTTAAACAGGGGAAACACCGGGGAGCTGTTTTTT
TRBD1 | . | TRBJ2-1 | TRBV7-3 | CASSSRTGLRYNEQFF | TGTGCCAGCAGCTCGCGGACAGGGTTGAGGTACAATGAGCAGTTCTTC
TRBD1 | . | TRBJ1-6 | TRBV6-6 | CASSYTQGDNSPLHF | TGTGCCAGCAGTTACACGCAGGGGGATAATTCACCCCTCCACTTT
. | few | TRBJ1-3 | TRBV29-1 | CSIVDRTRNTIYF | TGCAGTATCGTCGACAGGACCCGGAACACCATATATTTT
TRBD1 | . | TRBJ2-5 | TRBV6-5 | CASSYGTGVQETQYF | TGTGCCAGCAGTTACGGGACAGGGGTCCAAGAGACCCAGTACTTC
. | . | TRBJ2-1 | TRBV6-5 | CASRQQGNEQFF | TGTGCCAGCAGGCAACAGGGAAATGAGCAGTTCTTC
. | . | TRBJ1-3 | TRBV6-5 | CASSSTLSGNTIYF | TGTGCCAGCAGCTCGACTCTCTCTGGAAACACCATATATTTT
TRBD2 | . | TRBJ2-2 | TRBV30 | CAWSVNKASGYTGELFF | TGTGCCTGGAGTGTAAATAAGGCTAGCGGTTACACCGGGGAGCTGTTTTTT
. | once | TRBJ1-3 | TRBV27 | CASRGPGNTIYF | TGTGCCAGCAGGGGCCCTGGAAACACCATATATTTT